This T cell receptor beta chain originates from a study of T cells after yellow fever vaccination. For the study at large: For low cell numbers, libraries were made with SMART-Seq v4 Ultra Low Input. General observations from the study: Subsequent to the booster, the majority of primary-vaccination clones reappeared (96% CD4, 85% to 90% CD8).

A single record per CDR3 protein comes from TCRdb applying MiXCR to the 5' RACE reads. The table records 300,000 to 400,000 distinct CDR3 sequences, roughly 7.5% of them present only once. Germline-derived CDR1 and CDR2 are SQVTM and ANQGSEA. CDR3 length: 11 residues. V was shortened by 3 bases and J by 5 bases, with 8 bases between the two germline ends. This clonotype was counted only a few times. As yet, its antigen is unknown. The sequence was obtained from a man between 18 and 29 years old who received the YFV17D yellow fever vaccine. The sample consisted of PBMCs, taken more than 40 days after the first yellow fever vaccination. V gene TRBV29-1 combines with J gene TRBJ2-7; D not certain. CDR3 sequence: CSVEGSNEQYF. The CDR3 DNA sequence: TGCAGCGTTGAGGGCAGCAACGAGCAGTACTTC.